One and the same sample provided the 11 T cell receptor beta chains below, sequenced in a study of CD8 T cells in ankylosing spondylitis. Using its own MiXCR run on the 5' RACE reads, TCRdb lists one record per CDR3 protein. In the table there are approximately 30,000 distinct CDR3 sequences, 7.9% of which are singletons. What was sequenced was blood. These receptors all come from a male donor with ankylosing spondylitis or in good health (not recorded which).

This sequence joins TRBV6-5 and TRBJ2-1, with TRBD2 matching over 7 bases. This CDR3 comprises 16 residues. CDR1 is MNHEY, CDR2 SVGAGI, per germline. J was trimmed by 6 bases and V by 6 bases; bases with no gene match: 14. The CDR3 region is CASSRAGGRAGNEQFF. The CDR3 DNA sequence: TGTGCCAGCAGCCGCGCCGGGGGGAGGGCCGGCAATGAGCAGTTCTTC.

There are a few counts of this clonotype. The J gene is TRBJ1-1, the V gene TRBV4-3; D unresolved. Germline-derived CDR1 and CDR2 are LGHNA and YSLEER. The CDR3 is 15 amino acids. V was clipped by 0 bases and J by 5 bases, with 13 bases between them. The chain's CDR3 is CASSQDLGQKTEAFF. As DNA, the CDR3 is TGCGCCAGCAGCCAAGATCTTGGTCAGAAGACTGAAGCTTTCTTT.

This clonotype was recorded a few times. The chain carries TRBV28 and TRBJ2-1, with 14 positions matching TRBD2. With V trimmed by 10 bases and J by 8 bases, 4 bases remained unmatched. This CDR3 spans 13 amino acids. Germline CDR1 reads MDHEN; CDR2 reads SYDVKM. CDR3 DNA sequence: TGTGCCACCGGGACTAGCGGGAGTTATGAGCAGTTCTTC. This encodes CATGTSGSYEQFF. The variable domain in full, with the rest retrieved from reference TRBV28 and TRBJ2-1, is DVKVTQSSRYLVKRTGEKVFLECVQDMDHENMFWYRQDPGLGLRLIYFSYDVKMKEKGDIPEGYSVSREKKERFSLILESASTNQTSMYLCATGTSGSYEQFFGPGTRLTVL.

This clonotype turned up a few times. The chain joins TRBV6-6 to TRBJ1-1, with D unresolved. Germline CDR1 reads MNHNY; CDR2 reads SVGAGI (reference sequence). The CDR3 totals 14 residues. Trimming left V 6 bases short and J 3 bases short, with 14 bases between. The CDR3 loop reads CASSLTGTDTEAFF. As DNA, the CDR3 is TGTGCCAGCAGCTTGACTGGAACGGACACTGAAGCTTTCTTT.

The rearrangement links TRBV12-3 or TRBV12-4 to TRBJ2-1, with no clear D. The CDR3 loop spans 14 amino acids. Trimming shortened V by 7 bases and J by 0 bases, and 10 bases separated the two germline ends. This CDR3 reads CASTPGYSYNEQFF. CDR3 DNA: TGTGCCAGCACCCCTGGGTACTCCTACAATGAGCAGTTCTTC.

This clonotype was recorded a few times. V and J are TRBV7-2 and TRBJ2-1; D gene uncertain. The CDR3 is 11 amino acids. From germline, CDR1 is SGHTA and CDR2 FQGNSA. Trimming stripped 2 bases from V and 6 bases from J, with 2 bases between. In DNA, the CDR3 is TGTGCCAGCAGCTTATTCAATGAGCAGTTCTTC. Translation: CASSLFNEQFF.

This clonotype was counted many times. The chain employs TRBV5-5 and TRBJ2-2, with D uncertain. CDR3 size: 13 residues. CDR1 and CDR2 from the germline V gene are SGHKS and YYEKEE (reference sequence). V lost 4 bases and J 2 bases, leaving 6 bases between the germline ends. CDR3 residues: CASSRINTGELFF. The CDR3 coding sequence is TGTGCCAGCAGCCGTATTAACACCGGGGAGCTGTTTTTT.

Only a few counts were recorded for this clonotype. The chain combines TRBV27 with TRBJ1-1, with 9 bases that match TRBD1. The V gene end was trimmed by 7 bases and the J gene end by 4 bases; junction bases not matched to a gene: 4. Germline V lookup: CDR1 MNHEY, CDR2 SMNVEV (reference sequence). This CDR3 has 13 amino acids. The CDR3 loop reads CASNGQGLTEAFF. The CDR3 DNA reads as TGTGCCAGCAACGGACAGGGGCTCACTGAAGCTTTCTTT.

This clonotype was seen at least ten times. The rearrangement uses TRBV27 and TRBJ2-1; 9 nucleotides align to TRBD2. There are 15 residues in the CDR3. Germline CDR1 reads MNHEY; CDR2 reads SMNVEV (reference sequence). V shed 2 bases, J shed 2 bases, and the junction held 1 base outside the gene matches. The CDR3 spells CASSLAGGAYNEQFF. The CDR3, as DNA: TGTGCCAGCAGTTTAGCGGGGGGGGCCTACAATGAGCAGTTCTTC.

This clonotype was seen only a few times. The chain links TRBV6-2 or TRBV6-3 to TRBJ2-2; 10 bases fit TRBD2. V was pared by 8 bases and J by 3 bases, with 3 bases of the junction left unmatched. The germline gives CDR1 MNHEY, CDR2 SVGEGT. The CDR3 covers 14 residues. CDR3 sequence reads: CASASGRDTGELFF. CDR3 DNA sequence: TGTGCCAGCGCCAGCGGGAGGGACACCGGGGAGCTGTTTTTT.

This clonotype was picked up a small number of times. The CDR3 here is CASSFGRPTGELFF. The CDR3 DNA reads as TGTGCCAGCAGTTTCGGCAGACCAACCGGGGAGCTGTTTTTT. V gene TRBV12-3 or TRBV12-4 combines with J gene TRBJ2-2; D is ambiguous. The CDR3 is made up of 14 amino acids. V dropped 3 bases and J dropped 5 bases, with 10 bases sitting between them.